The 30 T cell receptor beta chains presented below share a single source sample, sequenced in a study of cytomegalovirus exposure and HLA in healthy donors. This PCR relied on a set of 60 Vbeta primers and 13 Jbeta primers. Profiling relied on immunoSEQ multiplex PCR, and the TCRdb table lists in-frame clones only, not all of them. The sample table sets out about 200,000 clones. Sequences were obtained from PBMCs. These receptors were taken from a man between 25 and 39 years old in good health and CMV-seronegative.

The CDR3 spells CASSPPQGVNEQYF. DNA for the CDR3: TGTGCCAGCTCACCCCCCCAGGGGGTTAACGAGCAGTACTTC. The genes are TRBV18 and TRBJ2-7; 7 bases agree with TRBD1. The CDR3 contains 14 residues. The germline gives CDR1 KGHSH, CDR2 LQKENI. The V and J ends lost 3 bases and 5 bases, in that order; junction bases with no gene match: 7.

The chain uses TRBV18 and TRBJ2-3; the D gene is possibly TRBD2 (6 bases). Per the germline V gene, CDR1 is KGHSH and CDR2 is LQKENI. The CDR3 sequence is 14 residues long. V lost 6 bases, J lost 6 bases, and 16 bases lay in between. The CDR3 loop is CASSTGSKGDTQYF. CDR3 in DNA: TGTGCCAGCTCTACCGGGAGTAAGGGGGATACGCAGTATTTT. The full variable domain, in which reference TRBV18 and TRBJ2-3 provide the parts outside the CDR3, is NAGVMQNPRHLVRRRGQEARLRCSPMKGHSHVYWYRQLPEEGLKFMVYLQKENIIDESGMPKERFSAEFPKEGPSILRIQQVVRGDSAAYFCASSTGSKGDTQYFGPGTRLTVL.

This chain links TRBV16 with TRBJ1-5, with D perhaps TRBD1 (6 bases). V shed 0 bases and J shed 7 bases, with 13 bases lying between them. CDR3 length equals 15 residues. Germline CDR1 KGHSY, CDR2 FQNENV. The CDR3 bases are TGTGCCAGCAGCCAATCGGGGGCGAGGAACCAGCCCCAGCATTTT. Translating it yields CASSQSGARNQPQHF.

The V call is TRBV4-2, the J call TRBJ2-4; 10 bases match TRBD2. Germline CDR1 reads LGHNA; CDR2 reads YNFKEQ. The CDR3 is 20 amino acids. Losses at the gene ends were 0 bases for V and 0 bases for J; bases not matched to a gene: 11. CDR3 protein: CASSQEFRTSGPIAKNIQYF. CDR3 nucleotide sequence: TGTGCCAGCAGCCAAGAGTTTCGGACTAGCGGTCCAATAGCCAAAAACATTCAGTACTTC.

The V call is TRBV14, the J call TRBJ2-2; perhaps TRBD2 as D (6 bases). The CDR3 has 17 residues. Trimming stripped 4 bases from V and 0 bases from J, with 15 bases between. Germline V CDR1 and CDR2: SGHDN, FVKESK. CDR3 in amino acids: CASSRQSGGTNTGELFF. The DNA of the CDR3 is TGTGCCAGCAGCCGGCAGTCGGGCGGGACGAACACCGGGGAGCTGTTTTTT.

The V gene is TRBV28, the J gene TRBJ2-7, with TRBD2 as a possible D gene (6 bases). V shed 6 bases and J shed 12 bases, with 24 bases lying between them. The CDR3 covers 14 residues. Germline CDR1 MDHEN, CDR2 SYDVKM. CDR3 in DNA: TGTGCCAGCAGCCGACATTCCGACTGGGGGACTCCGTACTTC. Translating gives CASSRHSDWGTPYF.

The J gene is TRBJ1-5, the V gene TRBV18, with D maybe TRBD1 (5 bases). V was shortened by 2 bases and J by 2 bases, with 13 bases between the two germline ends. Germline V gene sequence: CDR1 KGHSH, CDR2 LQKENI. This CDR3 has 16 residues. The CDR3 sequence: CASSPYGAGGNQPQHF. For the CDR3, the DNA is TGTGCCAGCTCACCATACGGGGCGGGGGGCAATCAGCCCCAGCATTTT.

The chain uses TRBV9 and TRBJ1-2, with D maybe TRBD1 (6 bases). Germline-derived CDR1 and CDR2 are SGDLS and YYNGEE. There are 15 residues in the CDR3. Between the trimmed V and J ends, which lost 1 base and 4 bases, there was a span of 14 bases. CDR3 DNA: TGTGCCAGCAGCGTACAGGACAGAGGGTTCTATGGCTACACCTTC. Amino acid sequence: CASSVQDRGFYGYTF.

About this clone: Different DNA sequences within this sample yield the same CDR3. This sequence joins TRBV5-1 and TRBJ1-5, with 9 nucleotides matching TRBD1. The CDR3 sequence is 15 residues long. CDR1 is SGHRS, CDR2 YFSETQ, per germline. V was pared by 0 bases and J by 7 bases, with 5 bases of the junction left unmatched. The DNA of the CDR3 is TGCGCCAGCAGCTTGGAGGGACAGGGTAACCAGCCCCAGCATTTT. Protein sequence: CASSLEGQGNQPQHF. The variable domain in full, with the rest retrieved from reference TRBV5-1 and TRBJ1-5, is KAGVTQTPRYLIKTRGQQVTLSCSPISGHRSVSWYQQTPGQGLQFLFEYFSETQRNKGNFPGRFSGRQFSNSRSEMNVSTLELGDSALYLCASSLEGQGNQPQHFGDGTRLSIL.

The V and J genes are TRBV7-9 and TRBJ1-2, with TRBD1 matching over 10 bases. Germline lookup yields CDR1 SEHNR and CDR2 FQNEAQ (reference sequence). After removal of 1 base from V and 6 bases from J, the junction contained 5 bases not matched to a gene. CDR3 length: 15 residues. The CDR3 DNA reads as TGTGCCAGCAGCTTAGTATCCGGGACAGGGGATGGCTACACCTTC. Translating it yields CASSLVSGTGDGYTF.

V and J are TRBV27 and TRBJ2-3; maybe TRBD2 (6 bases). CDR3 size: 17 residues. Germline CDR1 is MNHEY and CDR2 is SMNVEV (reference sequence). Trimming shortened V by 6 bases and J by 5 bases, and 24 bases separated the two germline ends. In DNA, the CDR3 is TGTGCCAGCAGACAAAAGGACTGGGACCTCGGGGGAGATACGCAGTATTTT. Its protein product is CASRQKDWDLGGDTQYF.

The chain couples TRBV10-3 to TRBJ2-5; 11 bases fit TRBD2. Germline-derived CDR1 and CDR2 are ENHRY and SYGVKD. Trimming took 10 bases from V and 5 from J; bases not matched to a gene: 6. This CDR3 is 13 amino acids long. CDR3 amino acids: CATLAGGQETQYF. The DNA for the CDR3 is TGTGCCACCCTAGCGGGGGGACAGGAGACCCAGTACTTC.

The chain combines TRBV7-2 with TRBJ1-2, with 8 bases fitting TRBD1. Germline values: CDR1 SGHTA, CDR2 FQGNSA. Trimming at V came to 1 base and at J to 7 bases, leaving 5 bases not matched to a gene. This CDR3 comprises 14 residues. The CDR3 here is CASSLEGQAVGYTF. The CDR3 DNA sequence: TGTGCCAGCAGCTTAGAGGGACAGGCAGTTGGCTACACCTTC.

This sequence joins TRBV29-1 and TRBJ1-2; no clear D gene. Germline lookup yields CDR1 SQVTM and CDR2 ANQGSEA. Trimming shortened V by 2 bases and J by 4 bases, and 20 bases separated the two germline ends. There are 16 residues in the CDR3. The DNA for the CDR3 is TGCAGCGTTGAAATAGCTTTCGGCCGAACAACCTATGGCTACACCTTC. It is translated as CSVEIAFGRTTYGYTF.

The chain is built from TRBV7-9 and TRBJ2-5, with 9 bases that match TRBD1. Trimming cost V 5 bases and J 4 bases; bases outside gene matches: 11. Germline CDR1 is SEHNR and CDR2 is FQNEAQ (reference sequence). CDR3 length: 16 residues. The CDR3 loop is CASSPWDRAGGETQYF. The DNA for the CDR3 is TGTGCCAGCAGCCCGTGGGACAGGGCTGGGGGAGAGACCCAGTACTTC.

This chain joins TRBV13 and TRBJ2-3; 8 bases line up with TRBD2. The CDR3 is 17 residues long. Germline lookup yields CDR1 PRHDT and CDR2 FYEKMQ (reference sequence). The V segment lost 2 bases and the J segment 1 base; nucleotides outside the gene matches: 8. In DNA form, the CDR3 reads TGTGCCAGCAGCTTAAGACTACCGGGACTAGGCACAGATACGCAGTATTTT. Amino acids: CASSLRLPGLGTDTQYF.

J is TRBJ2-7 and V is TRBV9; the match to TRBD2 covers 13 bases. Trimming cost V 3 bases and J 2 bases; bases outside gene matches: 5. This CDR3 spans 16 amino acids. Per the germline V gene, CDR1 is SGDLS and CDR2 is YYNGEE. The CDR3 sequence: CASSAGGTSGTYEQYF. CDR3 DNA sequence: TGTGCCAGCAGCGCGGGGGGGACTAGCGGGACCTACGAGCAGTACTTC.

The rearrangement uses TRBV7-9 and TRBJ2-3; D perhaps matches TRBD2 (5 bases). The germline V gene encodes CDR1 SEHNR and CDR2 FQNEAQ (reference sequence). The CDR3 covers 16 residues. V was cut by 4 bases and J by 0 bases, with 14 bases left in between. The CDR3 DNA reads TGTGCCAGCAGCTCCGGCCCTAGCTCCAGCACAGATACGCAGTATTTT. Protein: CASSSGPSSSTDTQYF. Full variable domain (missing parts from reference TRBV7-9 and TRBJ2-3): DTGVSQNPRHKITKRGQNVTFRCDPISEHNRLYWYRQTLGQGPEFLTYFQNEAQLEKSRLLSDRFSAERPKGSFSTLEIQRTEQGDSAMYLCASSSGPSSSTDTQYFGPGTRLTVL.

The CDR3 loop reads CASSLGGQFF. The CDR3, as DNA: TGTGCCAGCAGCTTAGGGGGCCAGTTCTTC. The rearrangement uses TRBV7-9 and TRBJ2-1, with TRBD1 as a possible D gene (5 bases). Germline CDR1 and CDR2: SEHNR and FQNEAQ (reference sequence). The CDR3 runs 10 residues. V lost 1 base, J lost 13 bases, and 5 bases lay in between.

This chain uses TRBV19 with TRBJ1-3, with D uncertain. V was trimmed by 4 bases and J by 3 bases, leaving 22 bases between them. The CDR3 sequence is 18 residues long. The germline V gene has CDR1 LNHDA and CDR2 SQIVND (reference sequence). CDR3 coding DNA: TGTGCCAGTAGTACCCGCAGCGGGATGTCCCTAAGTGGAAACACCATATATTTT. It yields the protein CASSTRSGMSLSGNTIYF.

The chain uses TRBV7-9 and TRBJ2-1; maybe TRBD2 (5 bases). CDR3 length: 14 amino acids. Germline values: CDR1 SEHNR, CDR2 FQNEAQ (reference sequence). The V and J ends lost 0 bases and 7 bases respectively, with 10 bases between them. The CDR3 protein is CASSLAGVGNEQFF. The CDR3 DNA sequence: TGTGCCAGCAGCTTAGCGGGAGTCGGGAATGAGCAGTTCTTC.

The chain combines TRBV7-9 with TRBJ2-1, with 10 positions matching TRBD2. The V gene's germline CDR1 is SEHNR and CDR2 FQNEAQ (reference sequence). The CDR3 extends over 15 amino acids. Trimming cost V 5 bases and J 4 bases; bases outside gene matches: 5. CDR3 protein: CASSKLAGLYNEQFF. For the CDR3, the DNA is TGTGCCAGCAGCAAACTAGCGGGGTTATACAATGAGCAGTTCTTC.

This chain links TRBV19 with TRBJ2-1, with 8 bases identical to TRBD1. The CDR3 spans 20 residues. V shed 6 bases and J 0 bases; nucleotides not matched to a gene: 19. From germline, CDR1 is LNHDA and CDR2 SQIVND (reference sequence). The CDR3 here is CASRRSGRQGLTSSYNEQFF. Here the CDR3 DNA reads TGTGCCAGTAGGAGGTCCGGCCGACAGGGGTTAACGAGCTCCTACAATGAGCAGTTCTTC. The variable domain in full, with the rest retrieved from reference TRBV19 and TRBJ2-1, is DGGITQSPKYLFRKEGQNVTLSCEQNLNHDAMYWYRQDPGQGLRLIYYSQIVNDFQKGDIAEGYSVSREKKESFPLTVTSAQKNPTAFYLCASRRSGRQGLTSSYNEQFFGPGTRLTVL.

This chain uses TRBV10-1 with TRBJ2-7; TRBD1 matches at 8 bases. Trimming removed 3 bases from V and 6 bases from J; junction bases left unmatched: 4. Germline loops: CDR1 WNHNN, CDR2 SYGVQD (reference sequence). This CDR3 is 13 amino acids long. As DNA, the CDR3 is TGCGCCAGCAGTGAAAAAGGGACAGGCGAGCAGTACTTC. The encoded protein is CASSEKGTGEQYF.

This chain links TRBV19 with TRBJ1-1; TRBD1 matches 8 bases. The trim removed 5 bases at V and 4 bases at J, leaving 12 bases unmatched. Germline V gene data show CDR1 as LNHDA and CDR2 as SQIVND (reference sequence). The CDR3 is 16 amino acids. The CDR3 nucleotides read TGTGCCAGTAGTCCCATAACAGGGGGAACCGGCACTGAAGCTTTCTTT. Its translation: CASSPITGGTGTEAFF. The full variable domain, with the rest looked up from reference TRBV19 and TRBJ1-1, is DGGITQSPKYLFRKEGQNVTLSCEQNLNHDAMYWYRQDPGQGLRLIYYSQIVNDFQKGDIAEGYSVSREKKESFPLTVTSAQKNPTAFYLCASSPITGGTGTEAFFGQGTRLTVV.

The gene calls are TRBV28 and TRBJ2-3; 9 bases agree with TRBD1. This CDR3 has 16 residues. V was clipped by 8 bases and J by 2 bases; unmatched bases: 11. From germline, CDR1 is MDHEN and CDR2 SYDVKM. CDR3 nucleotide sequence: TGTGCCAGCCCCCGTGCCGGACAGGGGCTCACAGATACGCAGTATTTT. This sequence encodes CASPRAGQGLTDTQYF.

The gene calls are TRBV14 and TRBJ2-1; no clear D. CDR3 length: 13 residues. V was cut by 0 bases and J by 4 bases, with 4 bases left in between. Germline values: CDR1 SGHDN, CDR2 FVKESK. The CDR3 DNA is TGTGCCAGCAGCCAAGACGAGTACAATGAGCAGTTCTTC. This gives the protein CASSQDEYNEQFF.

V and J are TRBV18 and TRBJ1-6, with 8 bases fitting TRBD1. Germline V gene sequence: CDR1 KGHSH, CDR2 LQKENI. The J segment lost 9 bases and the V segment lost 3 bases, leaving 1 base of the junction unmatched. The CDR3 is 13 residues long. The CDR3: CASSPGQGSPLHF. CDR3 in DNA: TGTGCCAGCTCACCCGGACAGGGTTCACCCCTCCACTTT.

This chain joins TRBV15 and TRBJ2-5; no definite D call. The V gene lost 1 base and the J gene lost 9 bases, with 15 bases spanning the gap. This CDR3 spans 14 amino acids. CDR1 LNHNV and CDR2 YYDKDF come from the germline V gene (reference sequence). Here the CDR3 DNA reads TGTGCCACCAGCAGAGGTCGCAGAATGGAGTCCCAGTACTTC. Translated, it gives CATSRGRRMESQYF.

V gene TRBV5-1 combines with J gene TRBJ2-3; weak D call: TRBD1 (5 bases). The CDR3 sequence is 16 residues long. Germline lookup yields CDR1 SGHRS and CDR2 YFSETQ. V gave up 2 bases and J gave up 2 bases, with 15 bases separating them. The CDR3 sequence is CASSFLWGATTDTQYF. The DNA for the CDR3 is TGCGCCAGCAGCTTCTTATGGGGCGCTACCACAGATACGCAGTATTTT. The full variable domain, completed using reference TRBV5-1 and TRBJ2-3, is KAGVTQTPRYLIKTRGQQVTLSCSPISGHRSVSWYQQTPGQGLQFLFEYFSETQRNKGNFPGRFSGRQFSNSRSEMNVSTLELGDSALYLCASSFLWGATTDTQYFGPGTRLTVL.